This T cell receptor beta chain is from a study of blood T cell repertoires in COVID-19. The overall study: The analysed material was cDNA or gDNA that came from T cells, B-cell-depleted T cells, or PBMCs.

Under the authors' procedure: For nucleated cells, counts were estimated from reference gene primer amplification. Clones were read by immunoSEQ multiplex PCR, and TCRdb kept only the in-frame ones, dropping some. V, J and clone size are those of that table, while D and trimming were read from the DNA. The sample lists 300,000 to 400,000 clones, around nine tenths occurring once. While infection was still active, Seattle patients were enrolled and then followed longitudinally. This CDR3 spans 13 amino acids. V was cut by 0 bases and J by 6 bases, with 6 bases left in between. The germline V gene encodes CDR1 MNHEY and CDR2 SVGAGI.

The source is a woman between 65 and 79 years old with COVID-19, enrolled during active disease. Sequencing was carried out using peripheral blood. This sequence joins TRBV6-5 and TRBJ1-5, with D uncertain. This CDR3 reads CASSYSRAQPQHF. CDR3 DNA sequence: TGTGCCAGCAGTTACTCGAGGGCTCAGCCCCAGCATTTT.